The sequence of this T cell receptor beta chain was determined in a study of early T cells in non-severe SARS-CoV-2 infection. Study context: Sequencing targeted bulk RNA from unsorted whole blood, leaving chains unpaired.

General observations from the study: Using VDJdb, the matching emphasized anti-spike CD8 responses while missing private and CD4 specificities.

Unique molecular identifiers (one per individual cDNA molecule) were attached. TCRdb reprocessed the 5' RACE reads via MiXCR and lists one record per CDR3 protein. The top ten clones hold approximately 1.3% of a sample with under 100,000 distinct CDR3 sequences, roughly 13% of them seen once. Remarks on this clonotype: The target antigen is unknown.

Germline assignment: CDR1 SGHRS and CDR2 YFSETQ. The CDR3 is 15 residues long. The V end was cut by 4 bases, the J end by 1 base, with 12 bases between. This receptor was taken from an adult who was a healthcare worker with PCR-confirmed SARS-CoV-2 infection or an uninfected control (not recorded which). The chain links TRBV5-1 to TRBJ2-1, with D maybe TRBD1 (6 bases). The specimen sequenced was whole blood. CDR3 in DNA: TGCGCCAGCAGCGGAAACAGGGAGTCCTACAATGAGCAGTTCTTC. Translating it yields CASSGNRESYNEQFF. Based on the CDR3 plus reference TRBV5-1 and TRBJ2-1, the full variable domain is KAGVTQTPRYLIKTRGQQVTLSCSPISGHRSVSWYQQTPGQGLQFLFEYFSETQRNKGNFPGRFSGRQFSNSRSEMNVSTLELGDSALYLCASSGNRESYNEQFFGPGTRLTVL.